This T cell receptor (beta chain) was identified in a study of T cell responses to AZD1222 COVID-19 vaccine. The repertoire was sequenced with immunoSEQ multiplex PCR; TCRdb's copy has only in-frame clones and lacks some. The table lists about 140,000 clones, approximately 91% of them singletons. Germline CDR1 is SGHTA and CDR2 is FQGNSA. Trimming removed 5 bases from V and 8 bases from J, with 21 bases in between. This CDR3 has 16 amino acids. This chain joins TRBV7-2 and TRBJ1-4; tentative D call: TRBD1 (5 bases). The origin of this receptor is an adult who received the AZD1222 COVID-19 vaccine. The sequenced sample was peripheral blood, obtained 28 days after the second AZD1222 dose. The CDR3 sequence is CASSQNARGVGEKLFF. The CDR3, as DNA: TGTGCCAGCAGCCAAAATGCGCGGGGGGTAGGCGAAAAACTGTTTTTT.